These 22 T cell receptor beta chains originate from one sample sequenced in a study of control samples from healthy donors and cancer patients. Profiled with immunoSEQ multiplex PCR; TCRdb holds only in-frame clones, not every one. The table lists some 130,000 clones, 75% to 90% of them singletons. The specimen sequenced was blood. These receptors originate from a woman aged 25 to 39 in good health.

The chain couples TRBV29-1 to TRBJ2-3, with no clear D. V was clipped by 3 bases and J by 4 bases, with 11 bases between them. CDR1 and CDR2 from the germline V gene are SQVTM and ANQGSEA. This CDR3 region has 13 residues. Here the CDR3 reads CSVEVMSSDTQYF. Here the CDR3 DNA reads TGCAGCGTTGAGGTCATGAGTTCAGATACGCAGTATTTT.

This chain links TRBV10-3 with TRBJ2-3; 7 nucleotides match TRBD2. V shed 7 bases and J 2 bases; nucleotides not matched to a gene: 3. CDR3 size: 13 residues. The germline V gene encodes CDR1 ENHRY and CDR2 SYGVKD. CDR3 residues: CAIMGLNTDTQYF. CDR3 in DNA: TGTGCCATCATGGGACTAAACACAGATACGCAGTATTTT.

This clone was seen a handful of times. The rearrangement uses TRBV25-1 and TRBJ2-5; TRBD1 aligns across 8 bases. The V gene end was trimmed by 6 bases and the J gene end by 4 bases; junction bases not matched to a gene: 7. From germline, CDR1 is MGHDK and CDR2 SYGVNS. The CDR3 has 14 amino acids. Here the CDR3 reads CASSPRTGIETQYF. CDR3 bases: TGTGCCAGCAGCCCTCGGACAGGGATAGAGACCCAGTACTTC.

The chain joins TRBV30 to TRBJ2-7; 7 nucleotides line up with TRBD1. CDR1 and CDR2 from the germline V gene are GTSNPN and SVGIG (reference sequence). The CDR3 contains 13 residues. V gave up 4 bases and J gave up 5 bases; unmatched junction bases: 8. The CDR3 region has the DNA TGTGCCTGGACCCGGGACAGTACTCACGAGCAGTACTTC. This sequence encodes CAWTRDSTHEQYF. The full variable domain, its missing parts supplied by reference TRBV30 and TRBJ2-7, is SQTIHQWPATLVQPVGSPLSLECTVEGTSNPNLYWYRQAAGRGLQLLFYSVGIGQISSEVPQNLSASRPQDRQFILSSKKLLLSDSGFYLCAWTRDSTHEQYFGPGTRLTVT.

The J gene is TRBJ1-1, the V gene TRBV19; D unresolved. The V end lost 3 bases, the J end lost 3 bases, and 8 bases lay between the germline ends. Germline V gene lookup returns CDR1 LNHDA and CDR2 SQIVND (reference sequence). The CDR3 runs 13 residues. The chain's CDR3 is CASSIWEDTEAFF. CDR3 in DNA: TGTGCCAGTAGTATTTGGGAGGACACTGAAGCTTTCTTT.

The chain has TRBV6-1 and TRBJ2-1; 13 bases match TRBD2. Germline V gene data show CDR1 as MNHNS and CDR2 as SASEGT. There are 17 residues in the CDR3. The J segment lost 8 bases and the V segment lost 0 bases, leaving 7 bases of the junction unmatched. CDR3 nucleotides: TGTGCCAGCAGTGAAGCCCCATGGACTAGCGGGAGCTATGAGCAGTTCTTC. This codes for CASSEAPWTSGSYEQFF.

CDR3 region: CASSLDWENTEAFF. The CDR3 DNA reads as TGTGCCAGCAGCTTAGATTGGGAGAACACTGAAGCTTTCTTT. The gene calls are TRBV7-9 and TRBJ1-1; D gene uncertain. This CDR3 spans 14 amino acids. V lost 1 base, J lost 1 base, and 7 bases lay in between. Germline V gene lookup returns CDR1 SEHNR and CDR2 FQNEAQ (reference sequence).

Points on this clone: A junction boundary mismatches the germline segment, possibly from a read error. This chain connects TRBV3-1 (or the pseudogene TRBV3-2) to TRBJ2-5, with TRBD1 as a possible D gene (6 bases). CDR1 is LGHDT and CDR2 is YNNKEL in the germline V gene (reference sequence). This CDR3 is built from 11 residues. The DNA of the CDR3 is TGTGCCAGCGGTCAACCAGGGGCCCTGAACTTC. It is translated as CASGQPGALNF.

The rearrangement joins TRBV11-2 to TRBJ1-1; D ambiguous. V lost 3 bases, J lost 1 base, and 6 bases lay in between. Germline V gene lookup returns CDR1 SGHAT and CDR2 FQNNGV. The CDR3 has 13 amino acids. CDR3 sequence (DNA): TGTGCCAGCAGCTTTTCCCAGAACACTGAAGCTTTCTTT. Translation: CASSFSQNTEAFF.

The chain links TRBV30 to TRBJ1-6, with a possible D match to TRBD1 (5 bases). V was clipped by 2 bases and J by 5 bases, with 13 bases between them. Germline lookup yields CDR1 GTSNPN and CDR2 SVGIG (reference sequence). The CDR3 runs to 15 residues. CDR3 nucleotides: TGTGCCTGGAGTACAGAGACAGTCGATAATTCACCCCTCCACTTT. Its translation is CAWSTETVDNSPLHF.

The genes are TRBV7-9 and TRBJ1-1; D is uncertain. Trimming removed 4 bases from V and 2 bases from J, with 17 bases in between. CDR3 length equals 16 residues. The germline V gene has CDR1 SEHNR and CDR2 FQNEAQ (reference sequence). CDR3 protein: CASSSPSKRLNTEAFF. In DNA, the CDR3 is TGTGCCAGCAGCTCTCCCTCCAAAAGGTTAAACACTGAAGCTTTCTTT.

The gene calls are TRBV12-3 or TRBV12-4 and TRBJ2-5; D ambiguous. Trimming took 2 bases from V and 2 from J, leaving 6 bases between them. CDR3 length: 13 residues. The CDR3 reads CASSLNSQETQYF. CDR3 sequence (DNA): TGTGCCAGCAGTTTAAACTCGCAAGAGACCCAGTACTTC.

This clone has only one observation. For the CDR3, the DNA is TGTGCCAGCAGTTACAGTTATAATCAGCCCCAGCATTTT. Encoded protein: CASSYSYNQPQHF. V and J are TRBV6-5 and TRBJ1-5; D remains unclear. Trimming shortened V by 2 bases and J by 4 bases, and 6 bases separated the two germline ends. The CDR3 spans 13 residues. CDR1 is MNHEY, CDR2 SVGAGI, per germline.

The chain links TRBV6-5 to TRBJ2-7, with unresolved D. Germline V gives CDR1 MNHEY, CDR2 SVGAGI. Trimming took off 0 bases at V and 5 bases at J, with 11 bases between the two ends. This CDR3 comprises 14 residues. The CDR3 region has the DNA TGTGCCAGCAGTTACTCAGATCAATCCGACGAGCAGTACTTC. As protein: CASSYSDQSDEQYF.

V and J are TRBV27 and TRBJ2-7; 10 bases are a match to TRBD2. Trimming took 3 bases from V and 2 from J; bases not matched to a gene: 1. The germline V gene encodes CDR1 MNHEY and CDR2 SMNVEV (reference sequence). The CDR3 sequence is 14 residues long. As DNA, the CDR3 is TGTGCCAGCAGTTTTCTAGCGGGAGCCTACGAGCAGTACTTC. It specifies CASSFLAGAYEQYF.

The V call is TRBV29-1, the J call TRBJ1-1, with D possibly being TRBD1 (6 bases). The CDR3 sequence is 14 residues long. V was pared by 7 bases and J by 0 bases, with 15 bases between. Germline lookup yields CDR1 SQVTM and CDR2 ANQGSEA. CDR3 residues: CSGVVGGMNTEAFF. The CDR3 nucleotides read TGCAGCGGCGTGGTGGGGGGCATGAACACTGAAGCTTTCTTT.

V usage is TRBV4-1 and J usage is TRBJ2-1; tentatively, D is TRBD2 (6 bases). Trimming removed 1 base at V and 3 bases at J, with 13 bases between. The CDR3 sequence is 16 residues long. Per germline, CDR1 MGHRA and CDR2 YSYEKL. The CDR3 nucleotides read TGCGCCAGCAGCCAAGGAAGGACTACCAACTACAATGAGCAGTTCTTC. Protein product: CASSQGRTTNYNEQFF.

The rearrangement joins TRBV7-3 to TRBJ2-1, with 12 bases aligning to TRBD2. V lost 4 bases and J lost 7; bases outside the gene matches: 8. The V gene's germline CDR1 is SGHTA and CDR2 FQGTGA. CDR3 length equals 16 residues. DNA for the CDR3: TGTGCCAGCAGCTCGACGACTAGCGGGAGTCAAAATGAGCAGTTCTTC. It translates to CASSSTTSGSQNEQFF. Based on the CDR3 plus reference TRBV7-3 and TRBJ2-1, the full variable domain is GAGVSQTPSNKVTEKGKYVELRCDPISGHTALYWYRQSLGQGPEFLIYFQGTGAADDSGLPNDRFFAVRPEGSVSTLKIQRTERGDSAVYLCASSSTTSGSQNEQFFGPGTRLTVL.

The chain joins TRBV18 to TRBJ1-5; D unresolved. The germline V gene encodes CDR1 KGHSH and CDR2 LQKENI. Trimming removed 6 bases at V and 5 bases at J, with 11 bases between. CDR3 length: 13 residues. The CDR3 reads CASSRQSDQPQHF. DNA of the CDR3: TGTGCCAGCTCGCGCCAGAGTGATCAGCCCCAGCATTTT.

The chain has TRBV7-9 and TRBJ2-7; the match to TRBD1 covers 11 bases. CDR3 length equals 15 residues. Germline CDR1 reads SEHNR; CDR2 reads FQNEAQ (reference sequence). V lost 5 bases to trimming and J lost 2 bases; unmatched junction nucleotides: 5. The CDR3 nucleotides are TGTGCCAGCAGCCGGGCGGGACAGGGGGCCTACGAGCAGTACTTC. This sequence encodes CASSRAGQGAYEQYF.

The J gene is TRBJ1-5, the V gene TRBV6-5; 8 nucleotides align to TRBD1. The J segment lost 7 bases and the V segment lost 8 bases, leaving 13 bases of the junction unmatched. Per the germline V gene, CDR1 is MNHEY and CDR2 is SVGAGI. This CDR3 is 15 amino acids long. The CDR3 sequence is CASGPGQGKEQPQHF. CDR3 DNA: TGTGCCAGCGGCCCCGGACAGGGAAAAGAACAGCCCCAGCATTTT.

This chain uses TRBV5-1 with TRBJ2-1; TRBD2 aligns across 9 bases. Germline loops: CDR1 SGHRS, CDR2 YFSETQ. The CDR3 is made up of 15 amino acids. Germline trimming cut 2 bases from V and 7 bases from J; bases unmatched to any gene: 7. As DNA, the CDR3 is TGCGCCAGCAGCTTCAGGCGGGAGGGCCGTAATGAGCAGTTCTTC. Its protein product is CASSFRREGRNEQFF.